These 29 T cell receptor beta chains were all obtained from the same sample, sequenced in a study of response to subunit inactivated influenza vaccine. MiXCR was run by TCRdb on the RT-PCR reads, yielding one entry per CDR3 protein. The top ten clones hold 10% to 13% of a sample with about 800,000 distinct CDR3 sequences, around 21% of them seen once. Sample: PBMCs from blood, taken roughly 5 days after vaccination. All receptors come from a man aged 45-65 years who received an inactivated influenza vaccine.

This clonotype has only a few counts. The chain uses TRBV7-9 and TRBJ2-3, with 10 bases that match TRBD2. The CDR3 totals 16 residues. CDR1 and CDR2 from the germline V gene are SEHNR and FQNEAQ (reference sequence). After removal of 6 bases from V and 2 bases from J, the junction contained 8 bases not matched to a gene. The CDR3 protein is CASRPSLAGLTDTQYF. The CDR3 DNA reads TGTGCCAGCAGGCCCTCACTAGCGGGGCTCACAGATACGCAGTATTTT.

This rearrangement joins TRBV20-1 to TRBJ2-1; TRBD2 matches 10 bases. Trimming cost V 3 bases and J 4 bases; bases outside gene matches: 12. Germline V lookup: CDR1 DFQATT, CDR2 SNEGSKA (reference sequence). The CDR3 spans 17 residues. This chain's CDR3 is CSARDSPGAGGYNEQFF. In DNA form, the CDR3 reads TGCAGTGCTAGGGACTCCCCGGGAGCGGGAGGGTACAATGAGCAGTTCTTC.

The CDR3 here is CATSDLGGTVNRNEQFF. For the CDR3, the DNA is TGTGCCACCAGTGATTTAGGCGGGACAGTCAACCGCAATGAGCAGTTCTTC. The rearrangement joins TRBV24-1 to TRBJ2-1; maybe TRBD1 (7 bases). The germline V gene encodes CDR1 KGHDR and CDR2 SFDVKD. The CDR3 has 17 residues. V was trimmed by 1 base and J by 6 bases, leaving 18 bases between them.

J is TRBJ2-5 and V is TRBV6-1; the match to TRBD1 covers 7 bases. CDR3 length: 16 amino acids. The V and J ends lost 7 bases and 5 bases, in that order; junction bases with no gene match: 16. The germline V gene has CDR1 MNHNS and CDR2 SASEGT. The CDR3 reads CASKPDDRAVFETQYF. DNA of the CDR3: TGTGCCAGCAAACCAGATGACAGGGCTGTGTTTGAGACCCAGTACTTC.

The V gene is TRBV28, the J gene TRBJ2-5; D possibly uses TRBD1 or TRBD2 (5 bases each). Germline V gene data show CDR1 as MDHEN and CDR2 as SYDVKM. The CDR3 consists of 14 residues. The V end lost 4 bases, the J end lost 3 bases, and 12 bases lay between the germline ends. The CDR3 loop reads CASSSGAAEETQYF. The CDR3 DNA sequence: TGTGCCAGCAGTTCCGGGGCCGCGGAAGAGACCCAGTACTTC. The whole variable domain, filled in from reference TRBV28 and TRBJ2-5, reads DVKVTQSSRYLVKRTGEKVFLECVQDMDHENMFWYRQDPGLGLRLIYFSYDVKMKEKGDIPEGYSVSREKKERFSLILESASTNQTSMYLCASSSGAAEETQYFGPGTRLLVL.

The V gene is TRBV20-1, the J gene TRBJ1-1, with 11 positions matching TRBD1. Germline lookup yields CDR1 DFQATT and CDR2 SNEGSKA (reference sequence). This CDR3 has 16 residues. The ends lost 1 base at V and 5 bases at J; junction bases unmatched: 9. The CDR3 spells CSARGGDRGLKTEAFF. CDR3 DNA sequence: TGCAGTGCTAGAGGGGGGGACAGGGGGTTAAAAACTGAAGCTTTCTTT.

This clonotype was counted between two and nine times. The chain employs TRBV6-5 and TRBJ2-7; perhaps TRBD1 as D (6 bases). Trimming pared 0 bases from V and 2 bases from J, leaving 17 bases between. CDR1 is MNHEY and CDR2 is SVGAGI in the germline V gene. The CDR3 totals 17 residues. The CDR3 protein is CASSYSYLTGQAYEQYF. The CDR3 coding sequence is TGTGCCAGCAGTTACTCCTACCTGACAGGCCAGGCCTACGAGCAGTACTTC.

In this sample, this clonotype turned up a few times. CDR3 in DNA: TGTGCCAGCAGGATAAATTATATCACAGATACGCAGTATTTT. Amino acid sequence: CASRINYITDTQYF. V usage is TRBV6-1 and J usage is TRBJ2-3, with D unclear. Germline lookup yields CDR1 MNHNS and CDR2 SASEGT. CDR3 length: 14 residues. V was shortened by 6 bases and J by 2 bases, with 12 bases between the two germline ends.

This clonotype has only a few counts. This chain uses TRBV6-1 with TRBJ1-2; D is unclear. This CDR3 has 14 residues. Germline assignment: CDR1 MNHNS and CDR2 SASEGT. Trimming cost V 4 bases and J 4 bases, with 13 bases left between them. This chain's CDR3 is CASSGGFGPYGYTF. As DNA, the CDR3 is TGTGCCAGCAGTGGGGGATTCGGGCCCTATGGCTACACCTTC.

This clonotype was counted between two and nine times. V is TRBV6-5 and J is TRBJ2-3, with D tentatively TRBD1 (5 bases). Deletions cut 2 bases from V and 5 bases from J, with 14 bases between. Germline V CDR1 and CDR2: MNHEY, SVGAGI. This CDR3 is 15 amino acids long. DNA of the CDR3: TGTGCCAGCAGTTACGGGCAGGGTGCGAGAGATACGCAGTATTTT. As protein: CASSYGQGARDTQYF.

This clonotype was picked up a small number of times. This chain's CDR3 is CASSERTDTQYF. The CDR3 coding sequence is TGTGCCAGCAGTGAAAGAACAGATACGCAGTATTTT. The J gene is TRBJ2-3, the V gene TRBV25-1; D uncertain. Germline-derived CDR1 and CDR2 are MGHDK and SYGVNS. The CDR3 loop spans 12 amino acids. Between the trimmed V and J ends, which lost 2 bases and 3 bases, there was a span of 3 bases.

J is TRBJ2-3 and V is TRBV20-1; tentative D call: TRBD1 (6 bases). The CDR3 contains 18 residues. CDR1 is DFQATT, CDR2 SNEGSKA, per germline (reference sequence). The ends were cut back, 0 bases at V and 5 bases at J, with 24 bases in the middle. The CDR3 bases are TGCAGTGCTAGAGATCGTGGGTTTAGACAGGACCTCGTAGATACGCAGTATTTT. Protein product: CSARDRGFRQDLVDTQYF.

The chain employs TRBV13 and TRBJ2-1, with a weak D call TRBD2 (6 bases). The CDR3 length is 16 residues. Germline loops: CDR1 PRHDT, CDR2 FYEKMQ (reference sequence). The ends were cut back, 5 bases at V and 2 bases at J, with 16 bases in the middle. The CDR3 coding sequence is TGTGCCAGCAGCCTAGACGGGAGAATGGCCTACAATGAGCAGTTCTTC. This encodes CASSLDGRMAYNEQFF.

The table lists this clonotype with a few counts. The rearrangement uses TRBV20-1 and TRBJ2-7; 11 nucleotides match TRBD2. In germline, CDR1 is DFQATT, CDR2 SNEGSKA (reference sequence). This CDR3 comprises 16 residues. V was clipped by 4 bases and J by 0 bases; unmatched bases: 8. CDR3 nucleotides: TGCAGTGCTACTCGTCTAGCGGGGGGCGGCTCCTACGAGCAGTACTTC. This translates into CSATRLAGGGSYEQYF.

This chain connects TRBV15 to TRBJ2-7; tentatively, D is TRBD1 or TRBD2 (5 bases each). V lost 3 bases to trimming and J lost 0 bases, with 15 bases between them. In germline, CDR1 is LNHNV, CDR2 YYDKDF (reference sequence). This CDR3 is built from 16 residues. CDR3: CATSSPGTGSSYEQYF. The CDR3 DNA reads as TGTGCCACCAGCAGTCCCGGGACGGGATCCTCCTACGAGCAGTACTTC.

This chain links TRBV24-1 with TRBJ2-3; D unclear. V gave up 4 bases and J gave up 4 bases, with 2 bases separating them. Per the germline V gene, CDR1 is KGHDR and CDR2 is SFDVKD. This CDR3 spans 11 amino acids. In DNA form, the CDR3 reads TGTGCCACCAGTGAAGCAGATACGCAGTATTTT. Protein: CATSEADTQYF.

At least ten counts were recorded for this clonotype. The CDR3 region is CASSQGTQNEQFF. For the CDR3, the DNA is TGTGCCAGCTCACAGGGGACACAAAATGAGCAGTTCTTC. The chain carries TRBV18 and TRBJ2-1, with D possibly matching TRBD1 (6 bases). Germline CDR1 KGHSH, CDR2 LQKENI. The CDR3 runs to 13 residues. Trimming shortened V by 4 bases and J by 7 bases, and 11 bases separated the two germline ends.

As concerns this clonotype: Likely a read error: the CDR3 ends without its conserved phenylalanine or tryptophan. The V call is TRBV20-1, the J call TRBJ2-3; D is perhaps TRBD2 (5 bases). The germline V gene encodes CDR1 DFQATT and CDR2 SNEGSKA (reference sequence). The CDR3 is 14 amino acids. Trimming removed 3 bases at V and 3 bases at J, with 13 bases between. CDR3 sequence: CSASLSGKTDTQYL. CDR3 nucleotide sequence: TGCAGTGCTAGTCTGTCGGGAAAGACAGATACGCAGTATTTA.

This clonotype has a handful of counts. This CDR3 is CASSVGPGRSSYEQYF. Here the CDR3 DNA reads TGTGCCAGCAGCGTAGGACCGGGACGGAGTTCCTACGAGCAGTACTTC. The chain is built from TRBV9 and TRBJ2-7; D might be TRBD1 or TRBD2, each matching 5 bases. From germline, CDR1 is SGDLS and CDR2 YYNGEE. This CDR3 contains 16 residues. Trimming cost V 0 bases and J 1 base, with 14 bases left between them.

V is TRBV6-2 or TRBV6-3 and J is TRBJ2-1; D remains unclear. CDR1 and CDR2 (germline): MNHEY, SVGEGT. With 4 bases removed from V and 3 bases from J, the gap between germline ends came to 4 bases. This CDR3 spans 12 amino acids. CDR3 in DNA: TGTGCCAGCAGTTGGAGCTACAATGAGCAGTTCTTC. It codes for CASSWSYNEQFF.

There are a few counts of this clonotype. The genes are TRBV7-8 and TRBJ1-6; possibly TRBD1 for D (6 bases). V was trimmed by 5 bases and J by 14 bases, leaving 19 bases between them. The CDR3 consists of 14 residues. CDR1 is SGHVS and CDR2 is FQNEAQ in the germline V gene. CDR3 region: CASSPGAVAVTLHF. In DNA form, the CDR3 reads TGTGCCAGCAGCCCAGGGGCTGTTGCTGTCACCCTCCACTTT.

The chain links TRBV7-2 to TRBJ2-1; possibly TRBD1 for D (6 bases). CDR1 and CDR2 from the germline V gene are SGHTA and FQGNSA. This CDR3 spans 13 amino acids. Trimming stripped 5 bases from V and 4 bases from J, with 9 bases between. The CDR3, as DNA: TGTGCCAGCAGCGGGACACCTTACAATGAGCAGTTCTTC. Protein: CASSGTPYNEQFF.

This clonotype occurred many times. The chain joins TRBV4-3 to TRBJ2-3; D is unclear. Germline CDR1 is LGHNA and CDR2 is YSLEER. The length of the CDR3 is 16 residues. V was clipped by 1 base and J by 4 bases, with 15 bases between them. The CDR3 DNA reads TGCGCCAGCAGCCAAGTTTACCGGCAGTCGTCAGATACGCAGTATTTT. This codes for CASSQVYRQSSDTQYF.

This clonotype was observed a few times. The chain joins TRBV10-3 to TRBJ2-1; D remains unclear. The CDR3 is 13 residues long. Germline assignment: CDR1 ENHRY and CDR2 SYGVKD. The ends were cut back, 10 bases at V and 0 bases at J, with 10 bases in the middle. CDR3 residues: CASALSSYNEQFF. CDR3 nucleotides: TGTGCCAGCGCCCTGAGCTCCTACAATGAGCAGTTCTTC.

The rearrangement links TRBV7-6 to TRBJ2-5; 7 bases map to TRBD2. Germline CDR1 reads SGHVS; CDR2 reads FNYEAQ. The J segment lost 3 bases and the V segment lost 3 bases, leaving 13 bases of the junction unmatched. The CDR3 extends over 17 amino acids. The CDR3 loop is CASSFPGGAGSKETQYF. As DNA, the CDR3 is TGTGCCAGCAGCTTCCCGGGGGGAGCGGGGTCGAAAGAGACCCAGTACTTC.

The CDR3 region is CASIQGWGDEQFF. CDR3 in DNA: TGTGCCAGCATCCAGGGGTGGGGTGATGAGCAGTTCTTC. This rearrangement joins TRBV25-1 to TRBJ2-1; tentative D call: TRBD1 (6 bases). Looked up from germline, CDR1 is MGHDK and CDR2 is SYGVNS. V gave up 7 bases and J gave up 8 bases, with 15 bases separating them. The CDR3 totals 13 residues.

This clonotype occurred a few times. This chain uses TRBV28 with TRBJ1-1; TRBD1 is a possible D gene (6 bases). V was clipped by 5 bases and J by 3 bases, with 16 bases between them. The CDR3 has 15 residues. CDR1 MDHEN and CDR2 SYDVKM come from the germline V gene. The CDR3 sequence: CASSPRGGADTEAFF. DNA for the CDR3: TGTGCCAGCAGTCCTCGAGGGGGGGCGGACACTGAAGCTTTCTTT.

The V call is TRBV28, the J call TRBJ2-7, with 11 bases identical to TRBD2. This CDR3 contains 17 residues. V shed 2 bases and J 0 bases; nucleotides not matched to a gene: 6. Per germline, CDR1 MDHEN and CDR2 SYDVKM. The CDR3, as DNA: TGTGCCAGCAGTTTACGACCGGGACTAGCGGTCTCCTACGAGCAGTACTTC. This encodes CASSLRPGLAVSYEQYF.

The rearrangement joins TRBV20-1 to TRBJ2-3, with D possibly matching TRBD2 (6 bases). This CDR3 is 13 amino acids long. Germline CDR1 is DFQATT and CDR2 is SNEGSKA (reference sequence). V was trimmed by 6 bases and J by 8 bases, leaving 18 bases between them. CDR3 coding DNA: TGCAGTGCCAGACTAGGGGTAATACGTACGCAGTATTTT. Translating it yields CSARLGVIRTQYF.